This TCR beta chain was obtained from a study of T cells in Graves' hyperthyroidism and ophthalmopathy. Germline V gene data show CDR1 as SGHNT and CDR2 as YYREEE (reference sequence). The CDR3 has 15 amino acids. After removal of 2 bases from V and 8 bases from J, the junction contained 11 bases not matched to a gene. RNA transcripts yielded amplified TCR beta CDR3 regions. During a first-round RT-PCR of the TCR CDR3, the HTBI primer set was used. TCRdb re-analysed the multiplex PCR reads in MiXCR, keeping a single row per CDR3 protein. The sample shows approximately 400,000 distinct CDR3 sequences, around 14% of them seen only once.

Sequencing was carried out using blood. The V call is TRBV5-4, the J call TRBJ1-2; 8 bases agree with TRBD1. The source is a woman aged 18-29 years with Graves' hyperthyroidism that later progressed to Graves' ophthalmopathy. Here the CDR3 DNA reads TGTGCCAGCAGCTTCCAGGGGGCAGCGCCTATAGGCTACACCTTC. Translated, it gives CASSFQGAAPIGYTF.